This TCR beta chain was sequenced in a study of cytomegalovirus exposure and HLA in healthy donors. Both 60 Vbeta primers and 13 Jbeta primers went into the PCR. The table came from immunoSEQ multiplex PCR; TCRdb's copy has only in-frame clones and leaves some out. This table has 150,000 to 200,000 clones, approximately 80% appearing once. Germline CDR1 KGHSH, CDR2 LQKENI. This CDR3 has 15 residues. Points on this clone: Its ends do not fully match the called genes, so a read error is possible.

This receptor was identified in a woman between 40 and 55 years old in good health and CMV-seropositive. The sequencing sample was made of PBMCs. The chain couples TRBV18 to TRBJ2-4; maybe TRBD1 (5 bases). The CDR3: CASSPGVTQGNSQYF. The CDR3 region has the DNA TGTGCCAGCTCACCAGGGGTTACCCAGGGAAACAGTCAGTACTTC.